This record concerns one TCR beta chain sequence. Trimming shortened V by 2 bases and J by 5 bases, and 9 bases separated the two germline ends. Germline lookup yields CDR1 KGHSH and CDR2 LQKENI. This CDR3 contains 13 residues. Produced via immunoSEQ multiplex PCR; TCRdb's table is partial and in-frame only. The sample has some 390,000 clones, 89% seen once; the top ten hold 1.9%. The data originate from a study of Ad26.COV2.S vaccination and SARS-CoV-2 variants. Specified treatment: roughly 18 received Ad26.COV2.S at low or high dose, single or two shots; roughly five received placebo; per-sample allocation not given. It was on day 63 after the first vaccine or placebo injection that samples were taken. Ad26.COV2.S expressed prefusion-stabilized spike from the original Wuhan strain.

This specimen was peripheral blood, taken in a trial of Ad26.COV2.S vaccine versus placebo. This chain joins TRBV18 and TRBJ1-1; possible D gene TRBD1, 5 bases. The receptor was derived from a person aged 18-65 years who received the Ad26.COV2.S COVID-19 vaccine or a placebo. CDR3 DNA: TGTGCCAGCTCACCAGAGGAGGGGACTGAAGCTTTCTTT. It is translated as CASSPEEGTEAFF.